The clone carrying this TCR beta chain occurred many times. The antigen remains undetermined. This record belongs to a study of human T cells and chemical hapten exposure. Whole-study context: While the approximately 23-week study was under way, patients received diphenylcyclopropenone on the scalp every week. Cases of alopecia areata, totalis or universalis occurred in a predominantly female patient group. The study, taken as a whole, reports: Patch test score tracked positively with PT1 expanded TCR counts. There were significantly more large CDR3 similarity clusters among expanded TCRs than among controls.

TCRdb reprocessed the RACE reads via MiXCR and lists one record per CDR3 protein. The table lists some 400,000 distinct CDR3 sequences, roughly 4.8% of them singletons. Trimming stripped 3 bases from V and 0 bases from J, with 15 bases between. The V gene's germline CDR1 is DFQATT and CDR2 SNEGSKA (reference sequence). The CDR3 consists of 17 residues. Documented time point: patch test 1, 2 weeks after DPC sensitization. Specified treatment: therapeutic diphenylcyclopropenone sensitization with weekly scalp DPC. The chain recombines TRBV20-1 with TRBJ1-6; a possible D gene is TRBD1 (5 bases). This TCR came from a woman aged 45-65 years with alopecia areata. Some clones in this sample may be carry-over from other donors' samples. The source material was whole blood, sampled in connection with sensitization to the hapten diphenylcyclopropenone (DPC). CDR3 loop: CSARARGSSSYNSPLHF. The DNA of the CDR3 is TGCAGTGCTAGGGCCCGGGGGTCGAGCTCCTATAATTCACCCCTCCACTTT.